The source of this T cell receptor (beta chain) is a study of tumor and adjacent non-tumor tissue in lung cancer. Comments on this clonotype: Lacking the conserved final phenylalanine or tryptophan, this CDR3 likely reflects a read error.

The library came from three nested PCR rounds adapted from ARM-PCR protocols. TCRdb fed the multiplex PCR reads into MiXCR, producing one record per CDR3 protein. Of about 80,000 distinct CDR3 sequences in the sample, approximately 81% were seen once. No cell sorting was done before RNA was extracted from the tissue. Distant lung tissue was collected more than 3 cm away from the tumor edge. This clonotype was sampled from a man between 60 and 75 years old with non-small cell lung cancer. The material sequenced was distant non-tumor lung tissue.

CDR3 sequence reads: CVRGNGGVTRYEQYI. In DNA form, the CDR3 reads TGCGTCAGAGGCAATGGGGGAGTCACTCGCTACGAGCAGTACATC. The chain uses TRBV6-5 and TRBJ2-7; the D call may be TRBD1 or TRBD2 (5 bases each). Per the germline V gene, CDR1 is MNHEY and CDR2 is SVGAGI. CDR3 length equals 15 residues.